This T cell receptor (beta chain) was found in a study of blood T cell repertoires in COVID-19. CDR3 size: 13 residues. The protocol was immunoSEQ multiplex PCR, while the TCRdb copy is restricted to in-frame clones and leaves out a portion. The sample shows about 180,000 clones, approximately 92% of them seen only once. The chain combines TRBV21-1 with TRBJ2-7; the table's D call of TRBD1 was not tested on the DNA. TRBV21-1 corresponds to a pseudogene. The clonotype comes from a woman aged 40 to 50 with acute COVID-19. What was sequenced was PBMCs or T cells enriched from blood (not recorded which). CDR3 sequence (DNA): TGTGCCAGTACCGGGACAGGGGCCTACGAGCAGTACTTC. This encodes CASTGTGAYEQYF.